This entry lists 7 T cell receptor beta chains sequenced from one sample in a study of shared clonotypes between healthy human individuals. TCRdb keeps only in-frame clones here, not all; method: immunoSEQ multiplex PCR. The profile shows 1,500,000 or so clones, roughly 96% of them singletons. Sequenced material: naive CD4+ T cells sorted from blood. Subset specified: CD45RA+ positively selected. These receptors all stem from a man between 25 and 39 years old in good health.

The chain combines TRBV5-4 with TRBJ1-1; possibly TRBD1 for D (5 bases). Per germline, CDR1 SGHNT and CDR2 YYREEE (reference sequence). Trimming cost V 4 bases and J 1 base, with 8 bases left between them. The CDR3 has 13 residues. The CDR3 reads CASSGGQNTEAFF. In DNA form, the CDR3 reads TGTGCCAGCAGCGGCGGACAGAACACTGAAGCTTTCTTT. The entire variable domain, with the rest obtained from reference TRBV5-4 and TRBJ1-1, is as follows: ETGVTQSPTHLIKTRGQQVTLRCSSQSGHNTVSWYQQALGQGPQFIFQYYREEENGRGNFPPRFSGLQFPNYSSELNVNALELDDSALYLCASSGGQNTEAFFGQGTRLTVV.

CDR3 sequence: CASSLGLDRYTGELFF. Here the CDR3 DNA reads TGTGCCAGCAGCTTAGGACTGGACAGATACACCGGGGAGCTGTTTTTT. V and J are TRBV11-3 and TRBJ2-2, with a weak D call TRBD1 (6 bases). V lost 1 base to trimming and J lost 3 bases, with 12 bases between them. The germline V gene encodes CDR1 SGHNT and CDR2 YENEEA. The CDR3 runs to 16 residues.

This sequence joins TRBV18 and TRBJ2-2; D is perhaps TRBD2 (6 bases). This CDR3 is built from 15 residues. Trimming removed 2 bases from V and 4 bases from J, with 11 bases in between. CDR1 is KGHSH and CDR2 is LQKENI in the germline V gene. The chain's CDR3 is CASSPRLESTGELFF. The CDR3 DNA reads as TGTGCCAGCTCACCAAGACTAGAAAGCACCGGGGAGCTGTTTTTT.

The chain has TRBV6-9 and TRBJ2-2; TRBD1 aligns across 12 bases. Unmatched junction bases numbered 16, after V lost 4 bases and J lost 7 bases. The CDR3 extends over 19 amino acids. The germline V gene has CDR1 MNHGY and CDR2 SVAAGI. The CDR3 protein is CASSFPWGCRDRGLGELFF. The CDR3 nucleotides are TGTGCCAGCAGTTTTCCCTGGGGATGTCGGGACAGGGGGCTCGGGGAGCTGTTTTTT.

The chain uses TRBV15 and TRBJ2-1, with TRBD2 matching 15 bases. The CDR3 extends over 15 amino acids. The V segment lost 5 bases and the J segment 7 bases; nucleotides outside the gene matches: 3. The germline V gene has CDR1 LNHNV and CDR2 YYDKDF (reference sequence). CDR3 sequence (DNA): TGTGCCACCAGCCTGGGACTAGCGGGAGGAAATGAGCAGTTCTTC. Translated: CATSLGLAGGNEQFF.

The chain is built from TRBV4-1 and TRBJ2-1; no clear D gene. The CDR3 is made up of 17 amino acids. Germline CDR1 is MGHRA and CDR2 is YSYEKL. The V end was cut by 3 bases, the J end by 4 bases, with 19 bases between. CDR3 amino acids: CASSQLTQSPPYNEQFF. Written as DNA, the CDR3 is TGCGCCAGCAGCCAGTTGACCCAGTCCCCACCTTACAATGAGCAGTTCTTC.

This clone was recorded only once. J is TRBJ2-7 and V is TRBV6-6; 9 nucleotides match TRBD2. The V gene's germline CDR1 is MNHNY and CDR2 SVGAGI (reference sequence). CDR3 size: 16 residues. V lost 0 bases and J lost 4; bases outside the gene matches: 7. The CDR3 loop reads CASSYSAGGPVYEQYF. In DNA, the CDR3 is TGTGCCAGCAGTTACTCCGCGGGAGGGCCAGTTTACGAGCAGTACTTC.